A single TCR beta chain is shown here with its context. Its target is unknown. This entry belongs to a study of blood T cells in healthy people across ages. Those donating, healthy Caucasian individuals from Russia, were aged roughly 6 to 100. Study findings and constraints: Diversity figures derived from one million T cells were judged to underestimate the true value.

The CDR3 consists of 10 residues. With 8 bases removed from V and 11 bases from J, the gap between germline ends came to 12 bases. A sample-barcoded 5' primer and a J-beta primer mix were used in a second PCR of about 7 to 12 cycles. TCRdb fed the 5' RACE reads into MiXCR, producing one record per CDR3 protein. The data show around 1,600,000 distinct CDR3 sequences, approximately 42% seen once. The sequencing input was blood. The chain has TRBV12-3 or TRBV12-4 and TRBJ2-5, with D unresolved. This receptor was obtained from a woman aged 18-29 years in good health. Written as DNA, the CDR3 is TGTGCCAGCTCCCGTGATGAGCAGTACTTC. Its translation: CASSRDEQYF.